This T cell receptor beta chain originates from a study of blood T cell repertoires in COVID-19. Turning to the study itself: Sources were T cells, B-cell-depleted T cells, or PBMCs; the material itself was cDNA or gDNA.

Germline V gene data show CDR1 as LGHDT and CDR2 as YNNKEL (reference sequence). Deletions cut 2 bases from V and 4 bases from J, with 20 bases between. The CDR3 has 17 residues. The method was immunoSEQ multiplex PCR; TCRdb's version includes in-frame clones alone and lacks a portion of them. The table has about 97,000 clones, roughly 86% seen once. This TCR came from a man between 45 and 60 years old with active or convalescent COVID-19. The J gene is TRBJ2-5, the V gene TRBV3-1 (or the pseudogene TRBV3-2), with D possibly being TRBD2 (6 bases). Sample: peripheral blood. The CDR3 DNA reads TGTGCCAGCAGCCAATGGGCTGGGTCCTTGCGGGGAGAGACCCAGTACTTC. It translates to CASSQWAGSLRGETQYF.